The clone carrying this T cell receptor beta chain was counted only a few times. What it binds is unknown. The source of the sample is a study of cytotoxic CD8 clonotypes in ibrutinib-treated CLL. TCRdb's copy holds only in-frame clones and misses some; the assay was immunoSEQ multiplex PCR. The table shows around 310,000 clones, with almost 80% occurring only once. Study findings and constraints: Clonotypes that were public were uncommon, and they contracted or stayed stable on treatment.

The sample was PBMCs, taken before ibrutinib treatment. The receptor was isolated from a human donor with chronic lymphocytic leukemia.

The CDR3 DNA is TGTGCCAGTAGGGGTGGAAACACCATATATTTT. It encodes CASRGGNTIYF. The V call is TRBV19, the J call TRBJ1-3; D gene unclear. Germline CDR1 LNHDA, CDR2 SQIVND (reference sequence). With 6 bases removed from V and 3 bases from J, the gap between germline ends came to 3 bases. The CDR3 has 11 amino acids.